This TCR beta chain comes out of a study of blood T cell repertoires in COVID-19. Study summary: T cells, B-cell-depleted T cells, or PBMCs supplied cDNA or gDNA.

V was clipped by 1 base and J by 0 bases, with 10 bases between them. Germline V gene sequence: CDR1 MDHEN, CDR2 SYDVKM. This CDR3 spans 17 amino acids. Original methodology: By means of reference gene primer amplification, nucleated cell counts were estimated. Sequencing used immunoSEQ multiplex PCR; TCRdb keeps in-frame clones, though not all of them. V, J and clone size are those of that table, while D and trimming were read from the DNA. The table has under 250,000 clones, roughly 80% seen once; the top ten hold about 9.6%. Many counts were recorded for this clone. Input material: peripheral blood. The chain employs TRBV28 and TRBJ1-6; unclear D gene. This TCR derives from a man older than 75 with acute or convalescent COVID-19. The CDR3 DNA reads as TGTGCCAGCAGTTTATTCGTGAGGAGCTCCTATAATTCACCCCTCCACTTT. Translation gives CASSLFVRSSYNSPLHF.